Below, 19 T cell receptor beta chains from the same sample are listed, as sequenced in a study of cytotoxic CD8 clonotypes in ibrutinib-treated CLL. The method was immunoSEQ multiplex PCR; TCRdb's version includes in-frame clones alone and lacks a portion of them. The repertoire includes roughly 220,000 clones, 60% to 80% of them detected once, and 5.5% to 6% sits in the top ten. The sequenced sample was PBMCs, obtained after 12 months of ibrutinib treatment. These receptors all come from a human donor with chronic lymphocytic leukemia.

The chain couples TRBV6-5 to TRBJ1-3; tentatively, D is TRBD1 (6 bases). In germline, CDR1 is MNHEY, CDR2 SVGAGI. The CDR3 totals 15 residues. The V and J ends lost 6 bases and 8 bases respectively, with 20 bases between them. CDR3 region: CASSAGRGYGDTIYF. CDR3 in DNA: TGTGCCAGCAGCGCCGGCAGGGGTTACGGTGACACCATATATTTT.

This sequence joins TRBV6-4 and TRBJ2-3; D remains ambiguous. CDR3 length: 13 amino acids. V dropped 2 bases and J dropped 3 bases, with 6 bases sitting between them. In germline, CDR1 is MRHNA, CDR2 SNTAGT. The DNA for the CDR3 is TGTGCCAGCAGTGACACCATAACAGATACGCAGTATTTT. Its translation is CASSDTITDTQYF.

This chain uses TRBV4-3 with TRBJ2-7; TRBD1 aligns across 8 bases. Unmatched junction bases numbered 11, after V lost 4 bases and J lost 6 bases. The CDR3 spans 15 residues. CDR1 LGHNA and CDR2 YSLEER come from the germline V gene. The CDR3: CASSRGSGQGREQYF. CDR3 nucleotide sequence: TGCGCCAGCAGCCGAGGAAGCGGACAGGGTCGCGAGCAGTACTTC.

V gene TRBV19 combines with J gene TRBJ1-5; 7 nucleotides line up with TRBD1. The J segment lost 0 bases and the V segment lost 5 bases, leaving 4 bases of the junction unmatched. Germline V gives CDR1 LNHDA, CDR2 SQIVND (reference sequence). The CDR3 consists of 15 residues. Written as DNA, the CDR3 is TGTGCCAGTAGTCCGGGGACAGATAGCAATCAGCCCCAGCATTTT. It yields the protein CASSPGTDSNQPQHF.

This clone was observed once. This CDR3 reads CASSQDEGYGNQPQHF. As DNA, the CDR3 is TGTGCCAGCAGCCAAGACGAGGGATATGGCAATCAGCCCCAGCATTTT. J is TRBJ1-5 and V is TRBV4-2, with D unclear. The germline V gene encodes CDR1 LGHNA and CDR2 YNFKEQ. The CDR3 runs to 16 residues. V was pared by 0 bases and J by 2 bases, with 11 bases between.

This clone was seen a few times. The genes are TRBV30 and TRBJ1-2, with D possibly being TRBD1 (6 bases). This CDR3 spans 13 amino acids. The ends were cut back, 3 bases at V and 6 bases at J, with 14 bases in the middle. Germline V lookup: CDR1 GTSNPN, CDR2 SVGIG (reference sequence). The chain's CDR3 is CAWRRQVLDGYTF. In nucleotides, the CDR3 is TGTGCCTGGAGACGACAGGTGTTGGATGGCTACACCTTC.

The J gene is TRBJ1-5, the V gene TRBV20-1; D unclear. CDR1 DFQATT and CDR2 SNEGSKA come from the germline V gene (reference sequence). The CDR3 covers 11 residues. Trimming pared 3 bases from V and 11 bases from J, leaving 11 bases between. For the CDR3, the DNA is TGCAGTGCTAGTGATTTGGGTTCCCAGCATTTT. Its translation is CSASDLGSQHF.

V gene TRBV7-2 combines with J gene TRBJ2-1; D gene uncertain. This CDR3 is 11 amino acids long. V lost 3 bases to trimming and J lost 10 bases, with 7 bases between them. In germline, CDR1 is SGHTA, CDR2 FQGNSA. The CDR3 coding sequence is TGTGCCAGCAGCTTCATGAGGGAGCAGTTCTTC. Encoded protein: CASSFMREQFF.

The chain is built from TRBV27 and TRBJ2-7; TRBD1 is a possible D gene (5 bases). The germline V gene encodes CDR1 MNHEY and CDR2 SMNVEV (reference sequence). The V end lost 3 bases, the J end lost 3 bases, and 12 bases lay between the germline ends. The CDR3 has 14 amino acids. CDR3 DNA: TGTGCCAGCAGTTTCGGAGACAGAAGCTACGAGCAGTACTTC. Translation gives CASSFGDRSYEQYF.

CDR3 protein: CASSYGGPNNEQFF. The CDR3 region has the DNA TGTGCCAGCAGTTACGGGGGACCGAACAATGAGCAGTTCTTC. This chain joins TRBV6-5 and TRBJ2-1; either TRBD1 or TRBD2 may fit D (5 bases each). The length of the CDR3 is 14 residues. V shed 2 bases and J shed 5 bases, with 10 bases lying between them. The germline CDR1 and CDR2 sequences are MNHEY and SVGAGI.

This chain links TRBV2 with TRBJ2-7; D gene unclear. CDR1 SNHLY and CDR2 FYNNEI come from the germline V gene. The germline V and J ends were trimmed by 1 base and 3 bases, with 13 bases remaining between them. CDR3 size: 15 residues. The CDR3 nucleotides read TGTGCCAGCAGTGAAGAGGAACCCCAAGTCTACGAGCAGTACTTC. This gives the protein CASSEEEPQVYEQYF.

This chain uses TRBV19 with TRBJ2-7, with 10 bases fitting TRBD2. V shed 1 base and J 3 bases; nucleotides not matched to a gene: 3. The CDR3 totals 15 residues. The germline V gene has CDR1 LNHDA and CDR2 SQIVND (reference sequence). CDR3: CASSIASGRIYEQYF. The CDR3 coding sequence is TGTGCCAGTAGTATAGCTAGCGGGAGAATCTACGAGCAGTACTTC.

The chain carries TRBV11-3 and TRBJ2-3; no clear D gene. Trimming took 7 bases from V and 0 from J, leaving 8 bases between them. The germline V gene has CDR1 SGHNT and CDR2 YENEEA. The CDR3 is made up of 13 amino acids. The CDR3 nucleotides are TGTGCCAGCATGGCAGCTAGCACAGATACGCAGTATTTT. Residues: CASMAASTDTQYF. Full variable domain (rest looked up from reference TRBV11-3 and TRBJ2-3): EAGVVQSPRYKIIEKKQPVAFWCNPISGHNTLYWYLQNLGQGPELLIRYENEEAVDDSQLPKDRFSAERLKGVDSTLKIQPAELGDSAVYLCASMAASTDTQYFGPGTRLTVL.

The chain links TRBV2 to TRBJ1-5; 10 bases agree with TRBD1. The CDR3 runs to 15 residues. V lost 5 bases and J lost 2; bases outside the gene matches: 3. Germline V gene data show CDR1 as SNHLY and CDR2 as FYNNEI. CDR3 bases: TGTGCCAGCAGTAGGGACAGGGGAGGCAATCAGCCCCAGCATTTT. It translates to CASSRDRGGNQPQHF.

The chain joins TRBV6-6 to TRBJ2-4; possibly TRBD1 for D (5 bases). CDR3 size: 13 residues. V lost 6 bases to trimming and J lost 8 bases, with 14 bases between them. Germline V gene lookup returns CDR1 MNHNY and CDR2 SVGAGI (reference sequence). For the CDR3, the DNA is TGTGCCAGCAGGACAGCCCTACGGGACATTCAGTACTTC. Its protein product is CASRTALRDIQYF.

This chain connects TRBV10-3 to TRBJ1-3; D not certain. This CDR3 contains 13 residues. Germline V gene sequence: CDR1 ENHRY, CDR2 SYGVKD. Trimming removed 2 bases at V and 9 bases at J, with 11 bases between. The DNA of the CDR3 is TGTGCCATCAGTGAGAGTGTGGGAGTCACCATATATTTT. Amino acids: CAISESVGVTIYF.

The chain has TRBV7-3 and TRBJ1-1; D is possibly TRBD1 (5 bases). The CDR3 loop spans 16 amino acids. With 1 base removed from V and 8 bases from J, the gap between germline ends came to 20 bases. The V gene's germline CDR1 is SGHTA and CDR2 FQGTGA. The CDR3 region is CASSLRRGRTREEAFF. As DNA, the CDR3 is TGTGCCAGCAGCTTAAGACGGGGCCGAACTCGGGAAGAAGCTTTCTTT.

The V and J genes are TRBV6-1 and TRBJ2-7; D is ambiguous. V lost 1 base to trimming and J lost 4 bases, with 5 bases between them. The CDR3 loop spans 12 amino acids. In germline, CDR1 is MNHNS, CDR2 SASEGT. CDR3 sequence: CASSEVFYEQYF. CDR3 nucleotide sequence: TGTGCCAGCAGTGAAGTGTTTTACGAGCAGTACTTC.

This clone has only a few counts. V is TRBV27 and J is TRBJ2-1; 10 nucleotides agree with TRBD1. This CDR3 is built from 14 residues. Trimming cost V 2 bases and J 9 bases; bases outside gene matches: 4. Looked up from germline, CDR1 is MNHEY and CDR2 is SMNVEV (reference sequence). CDR3 nucleotides: TGTGCCAGCAGTTTAGAGGGACAGGGGCCTGAGCAGTTCTTC. Encoded protein: CASSLEGQGPEQFF.